This record looks at one T cell receptor (beta chain) sequence and its context. This sample is drawn from a study of T cell changes during pregnancy in multiple sclerosis. Deletions cut 2 bases from V and 7 bases from J, with 15 bases between. The germline CDR1 and CDR2 sequences are GTSNPN and SVGIG (reference sequence). This CDR3 is 13 amino acids long. Sequencing was performed with immunoSEQ multiplex PCR; in TCRdb, only in-frame clones are kept and a portion is missing. Here the sample spans about 40,000 clones, approximately 89% being singletons. The specimen comprised peripheral blood, sampled in the first trimester of pregnancy. This sequence originates from a female donor in good health, enrolled as a control in a pregnancy study. J is TRBJ2-7 and V is TRBV30; TRBD2 might be the D (6 bases). CDR3 nucleotide sequence: TGTGCCTGGAGTACCGGACTATCCGAAGAGCAGTACTTC. Translated: CAWSTGLSEEQYF.